This T cell receptor (beta chain) was identified during a study of identical twins' blood T cells. Trimming cost V 2 bases and J 5 bases, with 13 bases left between them. The length of the CDR3 is 14 residues. Germline V lookup: CDR1 SGHVS, CDR2 FNYEAQ. A previously described protocol, modified, built RNA-based TCR cDNA libraries. Sample barcodes were added at both library ends during cDNA synthesis. TCRdb used MiXCR to reprocess the 5' RACE reads, holding one entry per CDR3 protein. The sample has 300,000 to 450,000 distinct CDR3 sequences, 28% seen once. V gene TRBV7-6 combines with J gene TRBJ2-7; D possibly corresponds to TRBD1 (6 bases). The sequencing input was PBMCs. This receptor was identified in a woman aged 18-49 years in good health. The CDR3 region has the DNA TGTGCCAGCAGCTTACCCGGGACATCCCACGAGCAGTACTTC. Translated: CASSLPGTSHEQYF.